This record concerns one T cell receptor (beta chain) sequence. The protocol was immunoSEQ multiplex PCR, while the TCRdb copy is restricted to in-frame clones and leaves out a portion. The sample has some 200,000 clones; around three quarters are singletons. The record originates from a study of blood T cell repertoires in COVID-19. Looking at the study overall: From the United States, Italy and Spain came samples of acute and convalescent COVID-19. Nucleic acid was either cDNA or gDNA, and it came from T cells, B-cell-depleted T cells, or PBMCs.

The CDR3 is made up of 13 amino acids. Germline values: CDR1 SGHVS, CDR2 FQNEAQ. Trimming left V 4 bases short and J 2 bases short, with 9 bases between. This TCR derives from a woman aged 70-85 years with acute or convalescent COVID-19. V usage is TRBV7-8 and J usage is TRBJ2-7; D remains unclear. The sequencing sample was made of peripheral blood. In nucleotides, the CDR3 is TGTGCCAGCAGCTGGAGCTCCCCCTACGAGCAGTACTTC. Translation: CASSWSSPYEQYF.